The text below deals with one T cell receptor beta chain. Its specificity is unknown. Unique molecular identifiers were in the cDNA, with template-switch universal primer binding. TCRdb itself ran the 5' RACE reads through MiXCR, one entry per CDR3 protein. The sample includes some 96,000 distinct CDR3 sequences, 5.9% of them seen just once. Every sampled donor was Caucasian and healthy. The data were taken from a study of identical twins. Study observations and caveats: Insertions were reduced in abundant cord blood beta clonotypes but not in memory repertoires. Invariant T cells like MAIT and iNKT could partly confound the zero-insertion analyses.

V gave up 5 bases and J gave up 2 bases; unmatched junction bases: 18. This CDR3 is 18 amino acids long. Germline-derived CDR1 and CDR2 are SGHKS and YYEKEE (reference sequence). Sequencing was done on a sample of memory T cells sorted from blood. This sequence joins TRBV5-5 and TRBJ1-2; 7 positions match TRBD1. The receptor's source is a woman aged 45-59 years in good health. The CDR3 nucleotides read TGTGCCAGCAGTTTCGGACAGGCTTCCTCCTCCTGGAACTATGGCTACACCTTC. Amino acid sequence: CASSFGQASSSWNYGYTF.